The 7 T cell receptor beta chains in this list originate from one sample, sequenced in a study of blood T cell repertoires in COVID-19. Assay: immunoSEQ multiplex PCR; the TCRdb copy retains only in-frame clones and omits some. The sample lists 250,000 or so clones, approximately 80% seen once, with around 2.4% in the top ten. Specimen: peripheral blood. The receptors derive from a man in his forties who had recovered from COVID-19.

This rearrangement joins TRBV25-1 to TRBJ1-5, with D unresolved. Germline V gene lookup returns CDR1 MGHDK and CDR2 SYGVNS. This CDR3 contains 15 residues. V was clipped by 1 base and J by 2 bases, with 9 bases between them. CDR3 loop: CASSESGSGNQPQHF. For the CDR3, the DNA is TGTGCCAGCAGTGAATCTGGGAGCGGCAATCAGCCCCAGCATTTT. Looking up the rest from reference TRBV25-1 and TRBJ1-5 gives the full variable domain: EADIYQTPRYLVIGTGKKITLECSQTMGHDKMYWYQQDPGMELHLIHYSYGVNSTEKGDLSSESTVSRIRTEHFPLTLESARPSHTSQYLCASSESGSGNQPQHFGDGTRLSIL.

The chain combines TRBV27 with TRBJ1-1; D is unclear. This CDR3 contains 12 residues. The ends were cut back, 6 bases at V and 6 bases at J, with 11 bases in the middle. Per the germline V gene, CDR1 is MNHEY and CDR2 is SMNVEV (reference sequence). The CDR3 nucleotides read TGTGCCAGCAGAAGTACAAGTTCTGAAGCTTTCTTT. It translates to CASRSTSSEAFF.

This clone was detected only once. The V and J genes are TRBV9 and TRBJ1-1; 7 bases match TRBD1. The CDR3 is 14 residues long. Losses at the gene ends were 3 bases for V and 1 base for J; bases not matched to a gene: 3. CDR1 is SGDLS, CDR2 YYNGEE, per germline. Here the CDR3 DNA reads TGTGCCAGCAGCGCAGGGACAGAGAACACTGAAGCTTTCTTT. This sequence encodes CASSAGTENTEAFF.

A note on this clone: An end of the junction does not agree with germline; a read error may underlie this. CDR3 DNA sequence: TGTGCCAGAAGCTTGGGACAGGGACATTTT. Encoded protein: CARSLGQGHF. V gene TRBV5-3 combines with J gene TRBJ2-3; 7 bases agree with TRBD1. TRBV5-3 falls under the ORF class, with uncertain function. The CDR3 is 10 amino acids.

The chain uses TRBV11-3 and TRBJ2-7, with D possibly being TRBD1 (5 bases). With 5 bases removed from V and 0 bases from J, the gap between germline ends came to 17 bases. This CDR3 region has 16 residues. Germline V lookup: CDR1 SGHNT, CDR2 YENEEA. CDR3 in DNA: TGTGCCAGCAGCCCTCAGTCTGGGGCGAGCTCCTACGAGCAGTACTTC. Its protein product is CASSPQSGASSYEQYF. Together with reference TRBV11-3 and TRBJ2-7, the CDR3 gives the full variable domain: EAGVVQSPRYKIIEKKQPVAFWCNPISGHNTLYWYLQNLGQGPELLIRYENEEAVDDSQLPKDRFSAERLKGVDSTLKIQPAELGDSAVYLCASSPQSGASSYEQYFGPGTRLTVT.

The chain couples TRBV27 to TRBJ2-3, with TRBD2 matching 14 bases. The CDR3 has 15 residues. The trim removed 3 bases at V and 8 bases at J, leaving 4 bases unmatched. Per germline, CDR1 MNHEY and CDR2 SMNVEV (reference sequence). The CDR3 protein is CASSLTSGGAGTQYF. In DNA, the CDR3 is TGTGCCAGCAGTTTGACTAGCGGGGGGGCGGGTACGCAGTATTTT.

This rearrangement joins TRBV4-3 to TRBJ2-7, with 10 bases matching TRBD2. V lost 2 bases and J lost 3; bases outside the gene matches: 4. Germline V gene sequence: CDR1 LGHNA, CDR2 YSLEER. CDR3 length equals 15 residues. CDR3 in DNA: TGCGCCAGCAGCCAATCCAGCGGGAGGGGCTACGAGCAGTACTTC. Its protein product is CASSQSSGRGYEQYF.